These T cell receptor beta chains were read from a single sample in a study of T cell changes during pregnancy in multiple sclerosis. Sequenced by immunoSEQ multiplex PCR; TCRdb stores in-frame clones only, minus some. The sample lists about 13,000 clones, around 90% occurring once. Sequenced here: CD8+ T cells from peripheral blood mononuclear cells, sampled after pregnancy. All receptors come from a female donor in good health, enrolled as a control in a pregnancy study. The CDR3 runs from the conserved cysteine through the conserved F or W. The D gene is left open where the match is weak. For some rows the clone size is stated as once, few or many, or as a class when expanded; others skip it.

V gene	CDR3 length	clone size	D gene	J gene	CDR3 protein	CDR3 DNA
TRBV6-1	13	.	.	TRBJ2-5	CASKWGLQETQYF	TGTGCCAGCAAATGGGGACTTCAAGAGACCCAGTACTTC
TRBV10-3	13	once	.	TRBJ2-1	CAISEQAHNEQFF	TGTGCCATCAGTGAGCAAGCCCACAATGAGCAGTTCTTC
TRBV5-1	12	.	.	TRBJ2-2	CASIANTGELFF	TGCGCCAGCATAGCGAACACCGGGGAGCTGTTTTTT
TRBV5-1	18	.	TRBD1	TRBJ1-5	CASSPAYYRGSRSQPQHF	TGCGCCAGCAGCCCAGCCTATTACAGGGGCAGTAGGAGTCAGCCCCAGCATTTT
TRBV7-2	16	.	TRBD2	TRBJ2-2	CASIGELAGVVGELFF	TGTGCCAGCATAGGGGAACTAGCGGGAGTGGTTGGGGAGCTGTTTTTT
TRBV29-1	14	once	.	TRBJ2-1	CSVKAAALYNEQFF	TGCAGCGTTAAGGCAGCGGCCCTATACAATGAGCAGTTCTTC
TRBV7-2	14	few	.	TRBJ2-7	CASSLARAAYEQYF	TGTGCCAGCAGCTTAGCCAGGGCAGCCTACGAGCAGTACTTC
TRBV4-2	16	few	.	TRBJ2-7	CASSQAETTPSYEQYF	TGTGCCAGCAGCCAAGCCGAGACTACCCCCTCCTACGAGCAGTACTTC
TRBV5-1	14	.	.	TRBJ2-7	CASGPTRLSYEQYF	TGCGCCAGCGGACCAACTAGGCTTTCCTACGAGCAGTACTTC
TRBV28	15	.	TRBD2	TRBJ2-3	CASSFLSGGADTQYF	TGTGCCAGCAGTTTTCTTAGCGGGGGGGCAGATACGCAGTATTTT
TRBV27	15	.	TRBD2	TRBJ2-1	CASSLLTSGMIEQFF	TGTGCCAGCAGTTTATTAACTAGCGGGATGATTGAGCAGTTCTTC
TRBV14	14	once	.	TRBJ2-3	CASSRLVDTDTQYF	TGTGCCAGCAGCAGATTGGTAGACACAGATACGCAGTATTTT
TRBV4-3	15	.	.	TRBJ1-2	CASSQDREVYYGYTF	TGCGCCAGCAGCCAAGACCGGGAAGTTTACTATGGCTACACCTTC
TRBV5-6	15	.	.	TRBJ1-5	CASSLGGLGNQPQHF	TGTGCCAGCAGCTTGGGGGGGCTTGGCAATCAGCCCCAGCATTTT
TRBV19	14	.	TRBD2	TRBJ2-7	CASSRRASGYEQYF	TGTGCCAGTAGTAGAAGGGCTAGCGGGTACGAGCAGTACTTC
TRBV13	14	.	.	TRBJ1-1	CASSTQDMNTEAFF	TGTGCCAGCAGCACCCAGGACATGAACACTGAAGCTTTCTTT
TRBV5-1	17	.	TRBD2	TRBJ2-5	CASSLDSRTSDQETQYF	TGCGCCAGCAGCTTGGATAGTAGGACTAGCGACCAAGAGACCCAGTACTTC
TRBV27	14	.	TRBD1	TRBJ2-1	CASSLSGQGNEQFF	TGTGCCAGCAGTTTATCCGGACAGGGGAATGAGCAGTTCTTC
TRBV5-4	18	.	TRBD2	TRBJ2-3	CASSLGGLAGGRTDTQYF	TGTGCCAGCAGCTTGGGTGGCCTAGCGGGGGGGAGAACAGATACGCAGTATTTT
TRBV7-3	17	once	TRBD2	TRBJ2-7	CASSLEKERESSNEQYF	TGTGCCAGCAGCTTAGAGAAAGAGCGGGAGAGTAGCAACGAGCAGTACTTC
TRBV11-2	17	.	TRBD1	TRBJ1-4	CASSLGDRGPGGEKLFF	TGTGCCAGCAGCTTGGGCGACAGGGGGCCCGGGGGTGAAAAACTGTTTTTT
TRBV11-2	16	.	.	TRBJ2-7	CASSAALAGARNEQYF	TGTGCCAGCAGCGCCGCCTTGGCTGGGGCTAGAAACGAGCAGTACTTC
TRBV6-5	12	.	TRBD1	TRBJ1-1	CASGDRGTEAFF	TGTGCCAGCGGGGACAGGGGAACTGAAGCTTTCTTT
TRBV11-3	17	.	.	TRBJ2-5	CASSLGSGRGAQETQYF	TGTGCCAGCAGCTTAGGTTCGGGCAGGGGGGCCCAAGAGACCCAGTACTTC
TRBV6-4	14	.	.	TRBJ2-1	CASSDSKGVDEQFF	TGTGCCAGCAGTGACTCGAAAGGAGTCGATGAGCAGTTCTTC
TRBV13	18	.	.	TRBJ2-7	CASSAQPGWGGAEREQYF	TGTGCCAGCAGCGCCCAACCCGGTTGGGGGGGGGCCGAACGGGAGCAGTACTTC
TRBV6-1	15	.	TRBD1	TRBJ2-3	CASSTLGTGTDTQYF	TGTGCCAGCAGCACCCTGGGGACAGGAACAGATACGCAGTATTTT
TRBV5-6	12	.	.	TRBJ2-7	CASSLPGYEQYF	TGTGCCAGCAGCCTCCCCGGCTACGAGCAGTACTTC
TRBV2	13	.	TRBD1	TRBJ2-1	CARQGQGDNEQFF	TGTGCCAGGCAGGGACAGGGCGACAATGAGCAGTTCTTC
TRBV29-1	15	.	TRBD1	TRBJ1-2	CSVPSGTGGRYGYTF	TGCAGCGTCCCTTCCGGGACAGGGGGTCGATATGGCTACACCTTC
TRBV29-1	11	.	.	TRBJ1-1	CSVTANTEAFF	TGCAGCGTAACTGCGAACACTGAAGCTTTCTTT
TRBV6-5	14	.	.	TRBJ2-7	CASSLGQYSYEQYF	TGTGCCAGCAGCCTAGGACAGTATTCCTACGAGCAGTACTTC
TRBV6-5	15	.	TRBD1	TRBJ1-1	CASSIDRGPNTEAFF	TGTGCCAGCAGTATCGACAGGGGTCCGAACACTGAAGCTTTCTTT
TRBV19	16	.	TRBD2	TRBJ2-1	CASSIGSSGGNNEQFF	TGTGCCAGTAGTATAGGCTCCTCGGGGGGTAACAATGAGCAGTTCTTC
TRBV27	15	.	TRBD2	TRBJ2-7	CASAYGAGGPREQYF	TGTGCCAGCGCTTATGGCGCGGGAGGGCCCCGAGAGCAGTACTTC
TRBV6-1	17	.	TRBD2	TRBJ2-3	CASSEYGSGGVTDTQYF	TGTGCCAGCAGTGAATACGGTAGCGGGGGGGTCACAGATACGCAGTATTTT
TRBV27	14	.	.	TRBJ2-2	CASSFESFTGELFF	TGTGCCAGCAGTTTTGAGTCGTTCACCGGGGAGCTGTTTTTT
TRBV28	14	.	TRBD1	TRBJ2-7	CASSPTRGLYEQYF	TGTGCCAGCAGTCCCACCAGGGGGCTCTACGAGCAGTACTTC
TRBV29-1	16	once	.	TRBJ2-6	CSVLGPESSGANVLTF	TGCAGCGTTTTGGGGCCCGAAAGCTCTGGGGCCAACGTCCTGACTTTC
TRBV27	14	.	.	TRBJ1-2	CASSLWGQGSGYTF	TGTGCCAGCAGTTTATGGGGGCAGGGTAGTGGCTACACCTTC
TRBV7-9	14	.	TRBD1	TRBJ2-7	CASSSTGGAYEQYF	TGTGCCAGCAGTTCGACAGGGGGCGCTTACGAGCAGTACTTC
TRBV9	14	.	.	TRBJ2-7	CASSVGTASYEQYF	TGTGCCAGCAGCGTAGGGACAGCCTCCTACGAGCAGTACTTC
TRBV5-3	16	medium-sized	.	TRBJ1-5	CARSLAVGDGNQPQHF	TGTGCCAGAAGCTTGGCCGTGGGAGACGGCAATCAGCCCCAGCATTTT
TRBV13	14	.	TRBD1	TRBJ1-5	CASSSGQVNQPQHF	TGTGCCAGCAGCTCCGGACAGGTAAATCAGCCCCAGCATTTT
TRBV7-2	14	.	.	TRBJ2-3	CASSLGGVTDTQYF	TGTGCCAGCAGCTTAGGGGGGGTCACTGATACGCAGTATTTT
TRBV6-6	14	few	.	TRBJ1-5	CASSYGAGNQPQHF	TGTGCCAGCAGTTACGGGGCAGGTAATCAGCCCCAGCATTTT
TRBV5-1	14	.	TRBD1	TRBJ2-7	CASSPGTGIYEQYF	TGCGCCAGCAGCCCCGGGACAGGGATCTACGAGCAGTACTTC
TRBV7-9	13	.	.	TRBJ1-1	CASSLELADEAFF	TGTGCCAGCAGCTTAGAGTTGGCGGATGAAGCTTTCTTT
TRBV5-1	17	.	.	TRBJ2-1	CASSLAEIFSSYNEQFF	TGCGCCAGCAGCTTGGCCGAAATCTTCAGCTCCTACAATGAGCAGTTCTTC
TRBV6-4	14	few	TRBD2	TRBJ2-1	CASSTSGGADEQFF	TGTGCCAGCTCGACTAGCGGGGGGGCTGATGAGCAGTTCTTC
TRBV7-9	16	.	.	TRBJ2-1	CASSLAGDPPYNEQFF	TGTGCCAGCAGCTTAGCGGGAGACCCTCCTTACAATGAGCAGTTCTTC